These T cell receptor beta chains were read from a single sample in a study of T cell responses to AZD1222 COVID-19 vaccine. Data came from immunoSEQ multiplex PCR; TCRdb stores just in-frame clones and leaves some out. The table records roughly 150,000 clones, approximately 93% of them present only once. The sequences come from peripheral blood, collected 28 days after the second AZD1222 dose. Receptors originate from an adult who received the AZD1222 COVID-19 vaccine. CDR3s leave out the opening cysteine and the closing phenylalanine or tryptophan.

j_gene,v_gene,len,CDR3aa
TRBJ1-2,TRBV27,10,ASSSQGGGYT
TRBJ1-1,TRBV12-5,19,ASGLVVGDWPDHIMNTEAF
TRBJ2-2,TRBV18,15,ASSPKTSGGATGELF
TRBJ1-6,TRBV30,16,ASLRTDRPSSYNSPLH
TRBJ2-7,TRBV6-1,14,ASSEAPPGSGDEQY
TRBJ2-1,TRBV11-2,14,ASSSDWTRINNEQF
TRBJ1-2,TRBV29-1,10,SVEAATDGYT
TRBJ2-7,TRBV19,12,ASSITRDAYEQY
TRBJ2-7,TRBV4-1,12,ASSQARESYEQY
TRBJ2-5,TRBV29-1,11,SVEAGGPETQY
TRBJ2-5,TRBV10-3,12,AISEGLAGETQY
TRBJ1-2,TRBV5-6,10,ASGQGTYGYT
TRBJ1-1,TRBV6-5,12,ASSYRGQNTEAF
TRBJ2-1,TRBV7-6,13,ASSFRDRGNNEQF
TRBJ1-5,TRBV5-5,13,ASSLTGGRNQPQH
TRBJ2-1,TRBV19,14,ASSIELAGVGNEQF
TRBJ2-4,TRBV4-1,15,ASSPKAAGVVKNIQY
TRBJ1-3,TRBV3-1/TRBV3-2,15,ASSQDAGALSGNTIY
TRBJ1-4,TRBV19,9,ASSMVEKLF
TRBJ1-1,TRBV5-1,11,ASSLNQGTEAF
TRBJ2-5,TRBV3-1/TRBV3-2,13,ASSQPGHPQETQY
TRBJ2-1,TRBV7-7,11,ASSYLQGFEQF
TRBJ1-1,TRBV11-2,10,ASSLDKGEAF
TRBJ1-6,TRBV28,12,ASSFWGYNSPLH
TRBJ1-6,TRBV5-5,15,ASSFGEVSSYNSPLH
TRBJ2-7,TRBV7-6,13,ASSLGQGNPYEQY
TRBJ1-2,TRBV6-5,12,ASSYSRENDGYT
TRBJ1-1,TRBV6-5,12,ASKGEHANTEAF
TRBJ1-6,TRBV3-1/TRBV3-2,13,ASSRQGRGGEPLH
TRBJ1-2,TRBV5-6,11,ASSSDGNYGYT
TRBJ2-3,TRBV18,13,ASSPGQGATDTQY
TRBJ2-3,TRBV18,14,ASSPLASGNTDTQY
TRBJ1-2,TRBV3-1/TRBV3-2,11,ATSGHLNYGYT
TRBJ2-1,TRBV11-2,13,ASSFQRGAYNEQF
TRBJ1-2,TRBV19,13,ASSISGETTYGYT
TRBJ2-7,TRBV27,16,ASSFSPPGTPLGYEQY
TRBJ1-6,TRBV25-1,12,ASSEDPENSPLH
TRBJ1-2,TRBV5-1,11,ASSLRRDGGYT
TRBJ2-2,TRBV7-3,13,ASSITGAHTGELF
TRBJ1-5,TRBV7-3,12,ASSLRGGNQPQH
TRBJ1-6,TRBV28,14,ASISGGGRYNSPLH
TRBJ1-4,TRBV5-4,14,ASSLGTTATNEKLF
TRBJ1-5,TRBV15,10,ATSRDNQPQH
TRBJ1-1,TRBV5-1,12,ATGTGGVDTEAF
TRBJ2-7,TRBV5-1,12,ASSLVGGHYEQY
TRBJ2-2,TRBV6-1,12,ASSEEKGSGELF
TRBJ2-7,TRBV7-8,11,ASSTGLSYEQY
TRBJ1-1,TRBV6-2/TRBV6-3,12,ASSGTAGGIGAF
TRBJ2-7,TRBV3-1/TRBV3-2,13,ASSPLRLGFYEQY
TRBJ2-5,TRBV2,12,ASSSRGREETQY
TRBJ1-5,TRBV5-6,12,ASSLGMSNQPQH
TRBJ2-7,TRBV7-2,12,ASSLVGDYHEQY
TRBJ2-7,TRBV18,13,ASSPLAGVFYEQY
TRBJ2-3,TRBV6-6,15,ASSPTTGTGTTDTQY
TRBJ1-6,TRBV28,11,ASSGTTNSPLH
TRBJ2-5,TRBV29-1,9,SVAGQETQY
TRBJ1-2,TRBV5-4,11,ASSSGADYGYT
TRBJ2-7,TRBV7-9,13,ASSPAGTGDYEQY
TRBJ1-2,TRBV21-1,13,ASSHRGGCCYGYT
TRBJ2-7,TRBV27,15,ASSPPPSRAFGYEQY